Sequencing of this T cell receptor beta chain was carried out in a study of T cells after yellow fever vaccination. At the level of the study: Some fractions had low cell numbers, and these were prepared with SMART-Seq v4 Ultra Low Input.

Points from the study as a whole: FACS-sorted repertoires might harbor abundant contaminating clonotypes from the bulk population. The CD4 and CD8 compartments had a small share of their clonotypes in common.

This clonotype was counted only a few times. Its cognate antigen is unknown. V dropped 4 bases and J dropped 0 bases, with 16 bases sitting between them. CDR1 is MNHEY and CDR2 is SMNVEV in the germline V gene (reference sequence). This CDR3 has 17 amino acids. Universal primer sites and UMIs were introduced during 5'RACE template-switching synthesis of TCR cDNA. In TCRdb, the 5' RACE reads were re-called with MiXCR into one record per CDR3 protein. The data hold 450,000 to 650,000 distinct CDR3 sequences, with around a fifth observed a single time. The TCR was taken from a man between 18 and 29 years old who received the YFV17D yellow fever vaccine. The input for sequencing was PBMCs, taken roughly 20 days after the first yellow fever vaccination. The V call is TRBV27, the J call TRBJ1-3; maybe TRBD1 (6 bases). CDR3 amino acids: CASSSGGQFHSGNTIYF. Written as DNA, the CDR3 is TGTGCCAGCAGTTCCGGTGGACAGTTCCACTCTGGAAACACCATATATTTT.